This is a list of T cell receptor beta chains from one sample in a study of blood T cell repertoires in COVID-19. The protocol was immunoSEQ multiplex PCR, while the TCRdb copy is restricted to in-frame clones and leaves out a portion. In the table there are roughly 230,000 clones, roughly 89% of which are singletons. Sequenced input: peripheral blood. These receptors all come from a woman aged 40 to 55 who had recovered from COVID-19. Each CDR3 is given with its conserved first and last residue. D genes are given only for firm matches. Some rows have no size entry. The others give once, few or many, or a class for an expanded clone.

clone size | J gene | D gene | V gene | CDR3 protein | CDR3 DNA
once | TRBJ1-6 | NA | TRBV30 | CAWSGWPNSPLHF | TGTGCCTGGAGTGGGTGGCCCAATTCACCCCTCCACTTT
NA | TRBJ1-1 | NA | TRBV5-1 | CASSLQGYTEAFF | TGCGCCAGCAGCCTCCAGGGATACACTGAAGCTTTCTTT
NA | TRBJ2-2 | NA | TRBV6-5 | CASSSGTNTGELFF | TGTGCCAGCAGTTCGGGGACGAACACCGGGGAGCTGTTTTTT
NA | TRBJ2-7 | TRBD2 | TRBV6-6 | CASSTSGGGKGEQYF | TGTGCCAGCAGTACAAGTGGCGGGGGGAAAGGCGAGCAGTACTTC
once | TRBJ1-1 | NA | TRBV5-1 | CASSLTQDAEAFF | TGCGCCAGCAGCCTTACCCAGGATGCTGAAGCTTTCTTT
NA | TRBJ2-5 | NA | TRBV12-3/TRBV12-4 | CASSLGSWETQYF | TGTGCCAGCAGTTTGGGCAGCTGGGAGACCCAGTACTTC
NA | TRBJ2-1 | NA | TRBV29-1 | CSSRTRLAYNEQFF | TGCAGCTCCCGGACACGATTAGCCTACAATGAGCAGTTCTTC
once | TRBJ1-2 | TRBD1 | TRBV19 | CASSTAGQGNYGYTF | TGTGCCAGTAGTACGGCCGGACAGGGTAACTATGGCTACACCTTC
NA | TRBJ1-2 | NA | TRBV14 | CASSPRTDAGGYTF | TGTGCCAGCAGCCCCAGGACAGATGCAGGCGGCTACACCTTC
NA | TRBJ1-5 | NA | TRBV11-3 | CASSHTGHSNQPQHF | TGTGCCAGCAGCCATACTGGACACAGCAATCAGCCCCAGCATTTT
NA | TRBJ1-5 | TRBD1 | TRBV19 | CASSAGTGVGQPQHF | TGTGCCAGTAGTGCGGGGACAGGGGTGGGACAGCCCCAGCATTTT
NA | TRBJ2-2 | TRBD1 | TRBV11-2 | CASSLHSGQGKSGELFF | TGTGCCAGCAGCTTACATTCGGGACAGGGAAAATCCGGGGAGCTGTTTTTT
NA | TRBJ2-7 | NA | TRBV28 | CASSLAGTRGEQYF | TGTGCCAGCAGTTTGGCTGGGACAAGGGGGGAGCAGTACTTC
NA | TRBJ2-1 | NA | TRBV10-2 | CASRDDLGGWDEQFF | TGCGCCAGCAGAGACGATTTGGGAGGCTGGGATGAGCAGTTCTTC
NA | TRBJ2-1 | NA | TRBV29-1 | CSVGPRVDNEQFF | TGCAGCGTTGGCCCCCGGGTTGACAATGAGCAGTTCTTC
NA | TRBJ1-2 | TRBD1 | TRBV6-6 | CASSFHRDRGSGYTF | TGTGCCAGCAGCTTCCACCGGGACAGGGGGTCGGGCTACACCTTC
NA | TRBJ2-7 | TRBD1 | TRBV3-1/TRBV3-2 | CASSQGGQGRGEQYF | TGTGCCAGCAGCCAGGGGGGACAGGGTAGAGGCGAGCAGTACTTC
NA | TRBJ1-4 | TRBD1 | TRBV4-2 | CASSQEARGAREKLFF | TGTGCCAGCAGCCAAGAAGCCAGGGGGGCACGTGAAAAACTGTTTTTT
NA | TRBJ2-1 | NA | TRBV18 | CASSPTDNEQFF | TGTGCCAGCTCACCAACGGACAATGAGCAGTTCTTC
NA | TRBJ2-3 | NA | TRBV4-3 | CASSLSGSLTAADTQYF | TGCGCCAGCAGCCTATCGGGGTCTTTGACCGCCGCGGATACGCAGTATTTT
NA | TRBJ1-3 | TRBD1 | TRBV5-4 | CASSETGGEWNTIYF | TGTGCCAGCAGCGAGACAGGGGGCGAATGGAACACCATATATTTT
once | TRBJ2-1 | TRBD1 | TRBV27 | CASSFSDRGPRVDEQFF | TGTGCCAGCAGTTTCTCCGACAGGGGCCCCCGAGTAGATGAGCAGTTCTTC
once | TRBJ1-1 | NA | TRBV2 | CASSLRQPTEHTEAFF | TGTGCCAGCAGTTTGAGGCAGCCAACGGAACACACTGAAGCTTTCTTT
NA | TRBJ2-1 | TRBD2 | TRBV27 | CASSLTGGSYNEQFF | TGTGCCAGCAGTTTAACCGGGGGGTCCTACAATGAGCAGTTCTTC
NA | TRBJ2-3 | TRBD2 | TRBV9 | CASSVAGLIGLAGRTDTQYF | TGTGCCAGCAGCGTAGCGGGCCTAATCGGACTAGCGGGACGCACAGATACGCAGTATTTT
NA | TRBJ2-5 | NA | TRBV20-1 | CSASNQETQYF | TGCAGTGCTAGCAACCAAGAGACCCAGTACTTC
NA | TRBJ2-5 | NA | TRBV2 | CASSEVRGWETQYF | TGTGCCAGCAGTGAAGTGCGGGGTTGGGAGACCCAGTACTTC
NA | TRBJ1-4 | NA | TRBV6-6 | CASSHRRQTLNEKLFF | TGTGCCAGCAGTCACCGTCGACAGACCCTTAATGAAAAACTGTTTTTT
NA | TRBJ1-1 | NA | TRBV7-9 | CASTGNLNTEAFF | TGTGCCAGCACCGGCAATTTGAACACTGAAGCTTTCTTT
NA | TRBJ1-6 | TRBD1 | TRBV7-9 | CASSKTGGDNSPLHF | TGTGCCAGCAGCAAAACAGGGGGCGATAATTCACCCCTCCACTTT
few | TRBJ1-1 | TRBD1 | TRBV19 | CASSDRVRTEAFF | TGTGCCAGTAGTGACAGGGTAAGGACTGAAGCTTTCTTT
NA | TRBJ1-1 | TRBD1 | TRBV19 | CASSIVLGQGPEAFF | TGTGCCAGTAGTATAGTTTTGGGACAGGGCCCTGAAGCTTTCTTT
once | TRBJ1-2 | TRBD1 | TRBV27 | CASKPAGTAVYGYTF | TGTGCCAGCAAACCCGCCGGGACAGCGGTCTATGGCTACACCTTC
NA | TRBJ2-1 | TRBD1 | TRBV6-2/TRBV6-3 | CASSWGQGRFF | TGTGCCAGCAGTTGGGGACAGGGAAGGTTCTTC
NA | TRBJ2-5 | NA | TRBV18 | CASSPRTALQETQYF | TGTGCCAGCTCACCCAGGACAGCCCTCCAAGAGACCCAGTACTTC
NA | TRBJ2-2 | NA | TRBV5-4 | CASSLYIGAGELFF | TGTGCCAGCAGCTTGTACATCGGGGCCGGGGAGCTGTTTTTT
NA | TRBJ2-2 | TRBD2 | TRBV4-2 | CASSHSGGAANTGELFF | TGTGCCAGCAGCCATAGCGGGGGGGCAGCGAACACCGGGGAGCTGTTTTTT
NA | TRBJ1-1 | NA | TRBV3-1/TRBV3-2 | CASSLTGILTEAFF | TGTGCCAGCAGCCTTACAGGGATTCTCACTGAAGCTTTCTTT
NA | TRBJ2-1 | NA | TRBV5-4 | CASSSLRQEYNEQFF | TGTGCCAGCAGCTCCCTTCGACAGGAGTACAATGAGCAGTTCTTC
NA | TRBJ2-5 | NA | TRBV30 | CACATGPSVETQYF | TGTGCCTGTGCCACAGGACCGTCCGTGGAGACCCAGTACTTC
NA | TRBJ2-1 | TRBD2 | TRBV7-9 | CASSPPGAGDLDEQFF | TGTGCCAGCAGCCCCCCGGGAGCGGGAGATTTAGATGAGCAGTTCTTC
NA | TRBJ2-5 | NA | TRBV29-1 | CSVAAAETQYF | TGCAGCGTTGCTGCAGCGGAGACCCAGTACTTC
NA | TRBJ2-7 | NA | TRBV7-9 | CASSTTDRTREQYF | TGTGCCAGCAGCACAACAGACAGAACTCGCGAGCAGTACTTC
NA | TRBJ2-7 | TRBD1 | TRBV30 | CAWKAPGGASDEQYF | TGTGCCTGGAAAGCCCCAGGGGGCGCGTCGGACGAGCAGTACTTC
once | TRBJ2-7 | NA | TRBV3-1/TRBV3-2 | CASSQGARPYEQYF | TGTGCCAGCAGCCAAGGGGCCAGACCCTACGAGCAGTACTTC
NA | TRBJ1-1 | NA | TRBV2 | CASSEAGEEGGTEAFF | TGTGCCAGCAGTGAAGCGGGTGAGGAAGGGGGCACTGAAGCTTTCTTT
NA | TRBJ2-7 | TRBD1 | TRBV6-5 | CASRPGQAYEQYF | TGTGCCAGCAGGCCGGGACAGGCCTACGAGCAGTACTTC
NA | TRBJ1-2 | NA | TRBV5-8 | CASRYKDRGGYTF | TGTGCCAGCAGGTACAAGGATAGGGGAGGCTACACCTTC
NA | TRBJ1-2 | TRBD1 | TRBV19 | CASSTRTGIGGGYTF | TGTGCCAGTAGTACTAGGACAGGGATAGGGGGCGGCTACACCTTC
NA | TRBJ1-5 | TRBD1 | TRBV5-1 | CASSPGTGDQPQHF | TGCGCCAGCAGCCCCGGGACAGGTGATCAGCCCCAGCATTTT
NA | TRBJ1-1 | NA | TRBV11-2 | CASSLSSVNTEAFF | TGTGCCAGCAGCTTATCCAGCGTGAACACTGAAGCTTTCTTT
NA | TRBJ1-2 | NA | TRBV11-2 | CASSLGPTDNYGYTF | TGTGCCAGCAGCTTAGGTCCGACAGATAACTATGGCTACACCTTC
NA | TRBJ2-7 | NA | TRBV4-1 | CASSQAAGDYEQYF | TGCGCTAGCAGCCAAGCGGCAGGCGACTACGAGCAGTACTTC
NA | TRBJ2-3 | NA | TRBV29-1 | CSYTIRRGGVGGTDTQYF | TGCAGCTACACAATTAGAAGGGGCGGGGTTGGAGGCACAGATACGCAGTATTTT
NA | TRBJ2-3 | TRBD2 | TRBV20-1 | CSASDIGTSGTDTQYF | TGCAGTGCTAGTGACATCGGGACTAGCGGCACAGATACGCAGTATTTT
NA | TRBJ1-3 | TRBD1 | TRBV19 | CASSWQGDGNTIYF | TGTGCCAGTAGTTGGCAGGGGGACGGTAACACCATATATTTT
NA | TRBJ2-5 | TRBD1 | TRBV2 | CASSWDRDYQETQYF | TGTGCCAGCAGTTGGGACAGGGACTACCAAGAGACCCAGTACTTC